These 10 T cell receptor beta chains were sequenced from one sample in a study of shared clonotypes between healthy human individuals. Terminally differentiated effector memory CD45RA+ cells were excluded from the naive CD8 cells, which were CD45RO-negative and positively selected for CCR7. The repertoire was sequenced with immunoSEQ multiplex PCR; TCRdb's copy has only in-frame clones and lacks some. The sample contains more than 2 million clones, roughly 95% of which appear only once. Sequencing was carried out using naive CD8+ T cells from PBMCs. The receptors originated from a man younger than 35 in good health. Some clones in this sample may be carry-over from other donors' samples.

The chain links TRBV28 to TRBJ2-2, with 13 bases aligning to TRBD2. V gave up 5 bases and J gave up 4 bases; unmatched junction bases: 7. Germline V gene data show CDR1 as MDHEN and CDR2 as SYDVKM. CDR3 size: 17 residues. The CDR3 nucleotides are TGTGCCAGCAGTCCCCCCCGACTAGCGGGAGGCACCGGGGAGCTGTTTTTT. Its translation: CASSPPRLAGGTGELFF.

DNA for the CDR3: TGTGCCAGCAGTTCGCGTCAGGGCGCCGGAAACACCATATATTTT. It encodes CASSSRQGAGNTIYF. The chain recombines TRBV27 with TRBJ1-3, with TRBD1 as a possible D gene (5 bases). The CDR3 loop spans 15 amino acids. Between the trimmed V and J ends, which lost 4 bases and 4 bases, there was a span of 14 bases. Germline assignment: CDR1 MNHEY and CDR2 SMNVEV (reference sequence).

This clone was seen just once. The J gene is TRBJ2-7, the V gene TRBV9; TRBD2 matches 9 bases. The germline V gene encodes CDR1 SGDLS and CDR2 YYNGEE. The CDR3 length is 16 residues. Germline trimming cut 0 bases from V and 4 bases from J; bases unmatched to any gene: 8. CDR3 sequence: CASSVGLGTSGYEQYF. The CDR3 DNA follows: TGTGCCAGCAGCGTAGGGTTAGGAACTAGCGGGTACGAGCAGTACTTC.

The chain joins TRBV19 to TRBJ1-2, with D possibly matching TRBD1 (6 bases). The germline V gene has CDR1 LNHDA and CDR2 SQIVND (reference sequence). The CDR3 consists of 13 residues. V was trimmed by 6 bases and J by 2 bases, leaving 10 bases between them. CDR3: CASRTGSNYGYTF. The CDR3 bases are TGTGCCAGTAGAACAGGGAGCAACTATGGCTACACCTTC.

The rearrangement uses TRBV7-2 and TRBJ1-1; D is undetermined. Trimming took 4 bases from V and 5 from J, leaving 14 bases between them. CDR1 and CDR2 from the germline V gene are SGHTA and FQGNSA. The CDR3 spans 14 residues. This chain's CDR3 is CASSSRLPGTEAFF. DNA of the CDR3: TGTGCCAGCAGCTCCCGTCTTCCGGGGACTGAAGCTTTCTTT.

V gene TRBV4-1 combines with J gene TRBJ2-1; perhaps TRBD1 as D (5 bases). Trimming left V 5 bases short and J 6 bases short, with 11 bases between. This CDR3 region has 13 residues. Germline V gene data show CDR1 as MGHRA and CDR2 as YSYEKL. CDR3 DNA sequence: TGCGCCAGCAGCATACGACAGCTCAATGAGCAGTTCTTC. This sequence encodes CASSIRQLNEQFF.

Concerning this clone: The junction does not match germline at one end; this may be a read error. This chain uses TRBV2 with TRBJ2-1; tentative D call: TRBD1 (5 bases). CDR1 is SNHLY and CDR2 is FYNNEI in the germline V gene. The CDR3 covers 15 residues. The DNA of the CDR3 is TGTGCCAGCCGTGAAGGGGCCTACTCCTACAATGAGCAGTTCTTC. Protein: CASREGAYSYNEQFF.

The rearrangement uses TRBV30 and TRBJ1-3, with a tentative D call TRBD1 (6 bases). The germline gives CDR1 GTSNPN, CDR2 SVGIG (reference sequence). The CDR3 contains 12 residues. Trimming left V 8 bases short and J 0 bases short, with 8 bases between. The CDR3 loop reads CAGRGSGNTIYF. CDR3 bases: TGTGCCGGCAGGGGCTCTGGAAACACCATATATTTT.

As regards this clone: Possible read error: a much larger clone is one base away. The sample has other DNA sequences that encode this CDR3 too. This sequence joins TRBV5-8 and TRBJ2-7; D ambiguous. V gave up 3 bases and J gave up 2 bases, with 3 bases separating them. The CDR3 has 11 amino acids. Germline V gene sequence: CDR1 SGHTS, CDR2 YDEGEE. The DNA for the CDR3 is TGTGCCAGCAGCTCCACCTACGAGCAGTACTTC. Amino acids: CASSSTYEQYF.

The chain couples TRBV9 to TRBJ2-7; TRBD1 matches at 7 bases. After removal of 0 bases from V and 6 bases from J, the junction contained 6 bases not matched to a gene. In germline, CDR1 is SGDLS, CDR2 YYNGEE. This CDR3 is 14 amino acids long. This CDR3 reads CASSVGNRGSEQYF. CDR3 nucleotide sequence: TGTGCCAGCAGCGTAGGTAACAGGGGCTCCGAGCAGTACTTC.